This TCR beta chain was obtained from a study of CD8+ T cells in alopecia areata. The treatment was: oral pan-JAK inhibitor, 5-10 mg twice daily. Lesional scalp tissue (obtained by punch biopsy) and peripheral blood were collected from alopecia areata patients. Trimming stripped 4 bases from V and 7 bases from J, with 13 bases between. The germline V gene has CDR1 SQVTM and CDR2 ANQGSEA. The CDR3 is 13 amino acids. Following extraction, RNA underwent reverse transcription to cDNA, which served as the sequencing template. Assay: immunoSEQ multiplex PCR; the TCRdb copy retains only in-frame clones and omits some. Among 120,000 or so clones listed, approximately 60% were seen once.

This receptor was taken from a human donor with alopecia areata. This chain links TRBV29-1 with TRBJ1-4; D is ambiguous. This specimen was CD4+ T cells sorted from blood, taken at week 4, from a patient treated with tofacitinib. As DNA, the CDR3 is TGCAGCGTTGCAAGGTCGATGAGTGAAAAACTGTTTTTT. Protein sequence: CSVARSMSEKLFF.